The entry below describes one T cell receptor (beta chain). PCR was performed a second time for about 6 to 12 cycles using a sample-barcoded 5' primer and a J-beta primer mix. Researchers report that a template-switch adaptor with 12 random nucleotides tagged each cDNA molecule. Via MiXCR, TCRdb re-called the 5' RACE reads, giving one row per CDR3 protein. Of over a million distinct CDR3 sequences listed, approximately 38% are singletons. This sample stems from a study of blood T cells in healthy people across ages. CDR3 length equals 12 residues. The V and J ends lost 6 bases and 8 bases respectively, with 13 bases between them. Germline V gene sequence: CDR1 MDHEN, CDR2 SYDVKM.

Sequencing was performed on blood. V gene TRBV28 combines with J gene TRBJ1-2; D ambiguous. This TCR derives from a woman younger than 30 in good health. CDR3 DNA: TGTGCCAGCAGGATTCCCGGGTGGGGCTACACCTTC. It codes for CASRIPGWGYTF.